This entry lists 19 T cell receptor beta chains sequenced from one sample in a study of blood T cells in healthy people across ages. A J-beta primer mix and a sample-barcoded 5' primer were used in a second PCR of about 7 to 12 cycles. TCRdb itself ran the 5' RACE reads through MiXCR, one entry per CDR3 protein. The sample includes fewer than 2,000,000 distinct CDR3 sequences, about 31% of them seen just once. The sample comprised blood. Source of these receptors: a woman aged 25-40 years in good health.

The rearrangement joins TRBV12-3 or TRBV12-4 to TRBJ2-3, with D perhaps matching TRBD2 (5 bases). The V end lost 6 bases, the J end lost 0 bases, and 16 bases lay between the germline ends. The CDR3 covers 16 residues. The CDR3 DNA reads as TGTGCCAGCAGACTCGAGGGAACTTCAAGCACAGATACGCAGTATTTT. Translating it yields CASRLEGTSSTDTQYF.

The V gene is TRBV29-1, the J gene TRBJ2-1; TRBD1 aligns across 7 bases. V lost 1 base, J lost 0 bases, and 6 bases stayed unmatched. The CDR3 sequence is 16 residues long. Germline values: CDR1 SQVTM, CDR2 ANQGSEA. The CDR3 loop reads CSVEGLWDSSYNEQFF. The CDR3 DNA reads TGCAGCGTTGAAGGTCTATGGGACAGCTCCTACAATGAGCAGTTCTTC.

V and J are TRBV20-1 and TRBJ2-5, with 7 bases matching TRBD1. CDR3 length equals 14 residues. Germline CDR1 DFQATT, CDR2 SNEGSKA (reference sequence). V gave up 5 bases and J gave up 4 bases; unmatched junction bases: 10. The CDR3 spells CSALGHRGRETQYF. Written as DNA, the CDR3 is TGCAGTGCTTTAGGGCACAGGGGCAGAGAGACCCAGTACTTC.

The CDR3 coding sequence is TGTGCCAGCAGTCAATCGGACAGGGGTTTTGGCTACACCTTC. It yields the protein CASSQSDRGFGYTF. The chain employs TRBV28 and TRBJ1-2; 9 nucleotides match TRBD1. V was pared by 5 bases and J by 7 bases, with 8 bases of the junction left unmatched. CDR1 and CDR2 from the germline V gene are MDHEN and SYDVKM. This CDR3 contains 14 residues.

This sequence joins TRBV5-5 and TRBJ2-7; the D is unclear. Germline V gene lookup returns CDR1 SGHKS and CDR2 YYEKEE (reference sequence). V dropped 4 bases and J dropped 1 base, with 15 bases sitting between them. This CDR3 has 15 residues. In nucleotides, the CDR3 is TGTGCCAGCAGCCTGACCGGGCACAATTCCTACGAGCAGTACTTC. It encodes CASSLTGHNSYEQYF.

This clonotype has a count of ten or more. The chain links TRBV28 to TRBJ2-7, with a tentative D call TRBD2 (6 bases). V dropped 8 bases and J dropped 3 bases, with 20 bases sitting between them. This CDR3 region has 15 residues. The germline V gene encodes CDR1 MDHEN and CDR2 SYDVKM. CDR3 amino acids: CASSTPGREVYEQYF. The CDR3 coding sequence is TGTGCCAGCTCTACTCCGGGCAGGGAGGTCTACGAGCAGTACTTC.

The chain combines TRBV6-5 with TRBJ2-1; no clear D. CDR1 and CDR2 (germline): MNHEY, SVGAGI. This CDR3 comprises 14 residues. The V end was cut by 4 bases, the J end by 3 bases, with 10 bases between. The CDR3 is CASSSPVGYNEQFF. CDR3 in DNA: TGTGCCAGCAGTTCCCCGGTGGGCTACAATGAGCAGTTCTTC.

This clonotype turned up a few times. This chain joins TRBV15 and TRBJ2-2, with 8 bases identical to TRBD1. This CDR3 comprises 15 residues. The germline V gene has CDR1 LNHNV and CDR2 YYDKDF (reference sequence). Trimming at V came to 3 bases and at J to 7 bases, leaving 7 bases not matched to a gene. CDR3 sequence: CATSSTRGQVGELFF. The CDR3 DNA sequence: TGTGCCACCAGCAGTACCAGGGGGCAGGTCGGGGAGCTGTTTTTT. Filled out from reference TRBV15 and TRBJ2-2, the complete variable domain reads DAMVIQNPRYQVTQFGKPVTLSCSQTLNHNVMYWYQQKSSQAPKLLFHYYDKDFNNEADTPDNFQSRRPNTSFCFLDIRSPGLGDTAMYLCATSSTRGQVGELFFGEGSRLTVL.

The rearrangement uses TRBV7-2 and TRBJ2-5; possibly TRBD2 for D (7 bases). This CDR3 has 15 amino acids. CDR1 and CDR2 (germline): SGHTA, FQGNSA. Trimming took 8 bases from V and 4 from J, leaving 20 bases between them. CDR3 protein: CASAPGGASVETQYF. Here the CDR3 DNA reads TGTGCCAGCGCCCCTGGGGGGGCATCCGTAGAGACCCAGTACTTC.

The sample holds a few counts of this clonotype. The gene calls are TRBV2 and TRBJ2-1; 9 bases align to TRBD2. The CDR3 runs to 15 residues. Trimming at V came to 6 bases and at J to 9 bases, leaving 12 bases not matched to a gene. Germline loops: CDR1 SNHLY, CDR2 FYNNEI. CDR3 in DNA: TGTGCCAGCAGCGGACCCCTAGCGGGGCAGTCTGAGCAGTTCTTC. It encodes CASSGPLAGQSEQFF.

The rearrangement links TRBV6-2 or TRBV6-3 to TRBJ2-1, with 7 nucleotides matching TRBD2. The CDR3 runs 15 residues. J lost 2 bases, V lost 7 bases, and 8 bases had no gene match. Germline V CDR1 and CDR2: MNHEY, SVGEGT. The CDR3 region is CASNLQAGTYNEQFF. CDR3 DNA: TGTGCCAGCAACCTACAAGCGGGGACCTACAATGAGCAGTTCTTC.

This clonotype was observed a few times. The chain has TRBV9 and TRBJ2-1, with a weak D call TRBD2 (5 bases). The germline V gene has CDR1 SGDLS and CDR2 YYNGEE. V shed 3 bases and J shed 6 bases, with 10 bases lying between them. The CDR3 loop spans 13 amino acids. The CDR3 DNA reads TGTGCCAGCAGCGGGAGGTATGTCAATGAGCAGTTCTTC. Translating gives CASSGRYVNEQFF.

The rearrangement joins TRBV29-1 to TRBJ2-5, with D unclear. The CDR3 sequence is 14 residues long. Trimming shortened V by 7 bases and J by 5 bases, and 20 bases separated the two germline ends. Germline V CDR1 and CDR2: SQVTM, ANQGSEA. The CDR3, as DNA: TGCAGCGGTATATACGGATACACTGGGGAGACCCAGTACTTC. Protein: CSGIYGYTGETQYF.

There are a few counts of this clonotype. The DNA for the CDR3 is TGTGCCAGCAGACGCCCTGGCCCTAGCACAGATACGCAGTATTTT. It yields the protein CASRRPGPSTDTQYF. V gene TRBV7-9 combines with J gene TRBJ2-3; the D is unclear. Germline CDR1 SEHNR, CDR2 FQNEAQ (reference sequence). This CDR3 region has 15 residues. Trimming removed 6 bases from V and 0 bases from J, with 13 bases in between.

This sequence joins TRBV20-1 and TRBJ1-5; no firm D call. The CDR3 has 14 amino acids. Germline CDR1 is DFQATT and CDR2 is SNEGSKA (reference sequence). The V and J ends lost 0 bases and 3 bases respectively, with 9 bases between them. For the CDR3, the DNA is TGCAGTGCTAGAGAGGGTAGATCCAATCAGCCCCAGCATTTT. Its protein is CSAREGRSNQPQHF.

J is TRBJ1-5 and V is TRBV20-1; weak D call: TRBD1 (5 bases). The CDR3 extends over 16 amino acids. Germline V lookup: CDR1 DFQATT, CDR2 SNEGSKA (reference sequence). The germline V and J ends were trimmed by 1 base and 0 bases, with 13 bases remaining between them. The CDR3 coding sequence is TGCAGTGCTAGAGTTGGACACCCATATAGCAATCAGCCCCAGCATTTT. Translating gives CSARVGHPYSNQPQHF.

This clonotype came up many times. The genes are TRBV10-3 and TRBJ2-7, with 11 bases aligning to TRBD2. Germline V gene lookup returns CDR1 ENHRY and CDR2 SYGVKD. Germline trimming cut 0 bases from V and 1 base from J; bases unmatched to any gene: 5. The CDR3 runs to 17 residues. The CDR3 reads CAISESRGLADSYEQYF. The DNA for the CDR3 is TGTGCCATCAGTGAGTCGCGGGGACTAGCGGATTCCTACGAGCAGTACTTC.

This clonotype was recorded a few times. This chain connects TRBV12-3 or TRBV12-4 to TRBJ1-2, with unresolved D. CDR3 size: 14 residues. Trimming took off 5 bases at V and 3 bases at J, with 13 bases between the two ends. CDR3 sequence (DNA): TGTGCCAGCAGTCTCCGGGCGCCTGACTATGGCTACACCTTC. It encodes CASSLRAPDYGYTF.

About this clonotype: At one boundary the junction diverges from the germline segment, which might be a read error. This chain uses TRBV7-2 with TRBJ1-4; maybe TRBD1 (5 bases). The germline V gene encodes CDR1 SGHTA and CDR2 FQGNSA. This CDR3 region has 15 residues. CDR3 in DNA: TGTGCCAGCAGCCCTTACAACCCTGGGGGTGAAGAACTGTTTTTT. The encoded protein is CASSPYNPGGEELFF.